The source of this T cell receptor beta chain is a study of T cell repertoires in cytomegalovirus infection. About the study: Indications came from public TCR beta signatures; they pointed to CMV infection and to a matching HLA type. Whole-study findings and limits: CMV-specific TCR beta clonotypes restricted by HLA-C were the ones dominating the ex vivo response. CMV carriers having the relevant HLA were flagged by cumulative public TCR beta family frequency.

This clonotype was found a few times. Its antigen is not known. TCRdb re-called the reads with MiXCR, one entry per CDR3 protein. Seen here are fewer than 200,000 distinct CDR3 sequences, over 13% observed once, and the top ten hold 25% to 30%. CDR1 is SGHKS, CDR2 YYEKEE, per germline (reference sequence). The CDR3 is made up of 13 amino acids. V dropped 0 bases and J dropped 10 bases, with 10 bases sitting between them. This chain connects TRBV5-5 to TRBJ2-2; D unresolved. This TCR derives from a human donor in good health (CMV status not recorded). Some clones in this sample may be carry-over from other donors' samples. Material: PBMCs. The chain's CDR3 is CASSLATPMELFF. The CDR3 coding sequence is TGTGCCAGCAGCTTGGCCACCCCCATGGAGCTGTTTTTT.